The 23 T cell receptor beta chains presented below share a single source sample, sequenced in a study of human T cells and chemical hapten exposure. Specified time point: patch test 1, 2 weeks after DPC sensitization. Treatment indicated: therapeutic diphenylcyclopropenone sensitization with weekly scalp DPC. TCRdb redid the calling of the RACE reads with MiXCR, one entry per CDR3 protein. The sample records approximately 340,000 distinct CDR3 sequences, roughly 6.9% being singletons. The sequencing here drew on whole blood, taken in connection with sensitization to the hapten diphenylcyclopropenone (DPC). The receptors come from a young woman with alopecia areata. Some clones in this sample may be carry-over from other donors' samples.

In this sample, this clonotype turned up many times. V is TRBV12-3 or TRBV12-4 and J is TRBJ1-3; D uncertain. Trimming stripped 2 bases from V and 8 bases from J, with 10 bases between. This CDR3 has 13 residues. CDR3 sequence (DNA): TGTGCCAGCAGTTTATTGGGTGTCGACACCATATATTTT. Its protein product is CASSLLGVDTIYF.

CDR3 protein: CASSPVGSPNEKLFF. The CDR3 DNA is TGTGCCAGCAGTCCAGTAGGAAGCCCGAATGAAAAACTGTTTTTT. The chain recombines TRBV12-3 or TRBV12-4 with TRBJ1-4; D call uncertain. The V end was cut by 5 bases, the J end by 5 bases, with 15 bases between. There are 15 residues in the CDR3.

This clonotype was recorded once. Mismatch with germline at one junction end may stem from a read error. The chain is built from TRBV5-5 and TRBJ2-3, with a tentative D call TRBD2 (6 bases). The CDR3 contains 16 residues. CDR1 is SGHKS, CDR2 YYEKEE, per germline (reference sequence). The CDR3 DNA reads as TGTGCCAACAGCCACGGGGGACGGGGTTTTACTGATACGCAGTATTTT. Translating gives CANSHGGRGFTDTQYF.

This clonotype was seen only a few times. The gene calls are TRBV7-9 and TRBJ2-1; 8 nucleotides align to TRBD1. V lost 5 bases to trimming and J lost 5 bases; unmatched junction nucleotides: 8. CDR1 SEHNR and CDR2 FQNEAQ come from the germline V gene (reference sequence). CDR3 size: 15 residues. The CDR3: CASSLGQGLDNEQFF. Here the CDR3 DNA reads TGTGCCAGCAGCCTCGGACAGGGTCTGGACAATGAGCAGTTCTTC. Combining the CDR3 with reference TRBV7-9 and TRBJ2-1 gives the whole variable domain DTGVSQNPRHKITKRGQNVTFRCDPISEHNRLYWYRQTLGQGPEFLTYFQNEAQLEKSRLLSDRFSAERPKGSFSTLEIQRTEQGDSAMYLCASSLGQGLDNEQFFGPGTRLTVL.

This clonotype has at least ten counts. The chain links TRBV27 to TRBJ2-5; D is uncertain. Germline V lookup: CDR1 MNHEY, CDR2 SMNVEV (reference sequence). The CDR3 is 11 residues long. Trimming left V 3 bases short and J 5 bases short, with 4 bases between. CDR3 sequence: CASSFRETQYF. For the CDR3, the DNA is TGTGCCAGCAGTTTCCGGGAGACCCAGTACTTC.

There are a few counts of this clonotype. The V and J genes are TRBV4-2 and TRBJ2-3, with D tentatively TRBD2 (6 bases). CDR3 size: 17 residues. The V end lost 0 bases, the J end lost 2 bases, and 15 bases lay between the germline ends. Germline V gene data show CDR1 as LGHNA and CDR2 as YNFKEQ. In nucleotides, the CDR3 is TGTGCCAGCAGCCAAGATCCGGCGGGACTCTTCACAGATACGCAGTATTTT. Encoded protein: CASSQDPAGLFTDTQYF.

This chain's CDR3 is CASSYRSQYNSPLHF. The CDR3 nucleotides are TGTGCCAGCAGTTACAGGTCACAGTATAATTCACCCCTCCACTTT. The rearrangement links TRBV6-5 to TRBJ1-6; D is ambiguous. Germline V gene data show CDR1 as MNHEY and CDR2 as SVGAGI. V dropped 2 bases and J dropped 4 bases, with 9 bases sitting between them. The CDR3 consists of 15 residues.

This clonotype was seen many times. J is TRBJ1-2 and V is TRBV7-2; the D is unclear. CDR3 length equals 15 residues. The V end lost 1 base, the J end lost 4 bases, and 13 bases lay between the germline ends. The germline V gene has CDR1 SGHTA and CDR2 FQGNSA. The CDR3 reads CASSLGILDVYGYTF. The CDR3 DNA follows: TGTGCCAGCAGCTTAGGTATATTGGATGTCTATGGCTACACCTTC.

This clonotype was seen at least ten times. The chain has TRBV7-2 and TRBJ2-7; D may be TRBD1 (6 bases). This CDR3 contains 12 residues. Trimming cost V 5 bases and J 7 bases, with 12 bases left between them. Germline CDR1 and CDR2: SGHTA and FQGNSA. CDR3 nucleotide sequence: TGTGCCAGCAGCACAGGGTTCGGGGAGCAGTACTTC. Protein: CASSTGFGEQYF. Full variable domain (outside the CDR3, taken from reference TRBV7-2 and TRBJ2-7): GAGVSQSPSNKVTEKGKDVELRCDPISGHTALYWYRQSLGQGLEFLIYFQGNSAPDKSGLPSDRFSAERTGGSVSTLTIQRTQQEDSAVYLCASSTGFGEQYFGPGTRLTVT.

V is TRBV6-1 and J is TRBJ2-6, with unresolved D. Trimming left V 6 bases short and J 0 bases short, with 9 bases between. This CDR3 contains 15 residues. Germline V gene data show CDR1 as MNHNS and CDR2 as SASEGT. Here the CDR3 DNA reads TGTGCCAGCAGCTGGGCCTCCTCTGGGGCCAACGTCCTGACTTTC. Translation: CASSWASSGANVLTF.

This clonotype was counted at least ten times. CDR3 in amino acids: CASSGGGVEAFF. The DNA of the CDR3 is TGTGCCAGCAGCGGTGGTGGGGTTGAAGCTTTCTTT. This sequence joins TRBV5-4 and TRBJ1-1; D is ambiguous. The germline gives CDR1 SGHNT, CDR2 YYREEE (reference sequence). V was trimmed by 4 bases and J by 7 bases, leaving 11 bases between them. The length of the CDR3 is 12 residues.

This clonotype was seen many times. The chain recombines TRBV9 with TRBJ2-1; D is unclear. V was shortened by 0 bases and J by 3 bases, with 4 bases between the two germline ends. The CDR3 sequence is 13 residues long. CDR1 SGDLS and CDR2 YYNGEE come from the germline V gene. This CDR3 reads CASSVEDYNEQFF. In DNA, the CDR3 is TGTGCCAGCAGCGTAGAGGACTACAATGAGCAGTTCTTC.

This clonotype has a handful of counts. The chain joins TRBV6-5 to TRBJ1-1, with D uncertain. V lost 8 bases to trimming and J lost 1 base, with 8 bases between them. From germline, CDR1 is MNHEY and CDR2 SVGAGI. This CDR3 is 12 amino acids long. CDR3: CASEGPNTEAFF. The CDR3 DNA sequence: TGTGCCAGCGAAGGACCGAACACTGAAGCTTTCTTT.

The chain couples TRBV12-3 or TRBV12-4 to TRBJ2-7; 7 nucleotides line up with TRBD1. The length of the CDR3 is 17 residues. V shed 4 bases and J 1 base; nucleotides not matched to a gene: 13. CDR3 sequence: CASSSNNRGRFSYEQYF. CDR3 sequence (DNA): TGTGCCAGCAGTTCAAATAACAGGGGTAGATTTTCCTACGAGCAGTACTTC.

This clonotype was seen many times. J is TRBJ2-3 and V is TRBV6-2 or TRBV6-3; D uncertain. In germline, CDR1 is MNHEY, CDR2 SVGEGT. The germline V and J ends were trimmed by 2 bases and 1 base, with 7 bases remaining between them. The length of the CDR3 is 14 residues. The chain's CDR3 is CASSYQGGTDTQYF. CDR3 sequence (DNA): TGTGCCAGCAGTTACCAAGGTGGCACAGATACGCAGTATTTT.

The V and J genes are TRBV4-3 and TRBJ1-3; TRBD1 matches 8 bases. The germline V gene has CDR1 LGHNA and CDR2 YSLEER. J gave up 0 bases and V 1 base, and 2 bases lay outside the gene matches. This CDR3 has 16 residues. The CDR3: CASSQGTGYSGNTIYF. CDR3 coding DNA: TGCGCCAGCAGCCAAGGGACAGGGTACTCTGGAAACACCATATATTTT.

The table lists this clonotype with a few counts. The CDR3 loop reads CASSVSQRNSPLHF. The CDR3 DNA reads TGTGCCAGCAGCGTTTCACAGAGGAATTCACCCCTCCACTTT. This chain uses TRBV9 with TRBJ1-6; D remains ambiguous. The germline CDR1 and CDR2 sequences are SGDLS and YYNGEE. The germline V and J ends were trimmed by 2 bases and 7 bases, with 10 bases remaining between them. CDR3 length: 14 residues.

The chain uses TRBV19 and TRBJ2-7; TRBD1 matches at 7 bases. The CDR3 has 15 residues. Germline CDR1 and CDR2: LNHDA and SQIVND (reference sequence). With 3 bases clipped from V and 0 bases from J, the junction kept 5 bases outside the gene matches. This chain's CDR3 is CASSIDRAPSYEQYF. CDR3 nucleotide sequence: TGTGCCAGTAGTATCGACAGGGCCCCCTCCTACGAGCAGTACTTC.

The CDR3 here is CASSLNLESSYNEQFF. The CDR3, as DNA: TGTGCCAGCAGCTTAAACCTGGAGAGCTCCTACAATGAGCAGTTCTTC. The gene calls are TRBV7-6 and TRBJ2-1; unclear D gene. This CDR3 has 16 amino acids. CDR1 and CDR2 (germline): SGHVS, FNYEAQ. V dropped 2 bases and J dropped 0 bases, with 11 bases sitting between them.

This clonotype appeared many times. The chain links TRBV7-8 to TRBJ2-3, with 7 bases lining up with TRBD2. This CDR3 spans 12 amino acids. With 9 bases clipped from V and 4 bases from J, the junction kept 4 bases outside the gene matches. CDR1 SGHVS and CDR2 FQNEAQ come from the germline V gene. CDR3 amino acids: CASRGVPDTQYF. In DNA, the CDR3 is TGTGCCAGTCGGGGGGTCCCAGATACGCAGTATTTT.

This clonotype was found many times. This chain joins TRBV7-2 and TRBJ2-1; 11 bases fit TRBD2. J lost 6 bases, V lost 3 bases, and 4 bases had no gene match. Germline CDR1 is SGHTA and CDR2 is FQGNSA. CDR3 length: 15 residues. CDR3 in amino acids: CASSLGLAESNEQFF. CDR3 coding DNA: TGTGCCAGCAGCTTGGGACTAGCGGAGTCCAATGAGCAGTTCTTC.

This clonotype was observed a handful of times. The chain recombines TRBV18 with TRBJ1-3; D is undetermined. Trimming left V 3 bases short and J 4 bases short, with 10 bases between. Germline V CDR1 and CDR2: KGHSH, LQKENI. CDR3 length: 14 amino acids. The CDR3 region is CASSPPGQGNTIYF. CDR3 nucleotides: TGTGCCAGCTCACCCCCCGGCCAGGGAAACACCATATATTTT.

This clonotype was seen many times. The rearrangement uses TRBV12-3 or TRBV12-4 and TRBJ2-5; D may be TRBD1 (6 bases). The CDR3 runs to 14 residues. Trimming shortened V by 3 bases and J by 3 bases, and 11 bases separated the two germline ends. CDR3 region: CASSFQDSKETQYF. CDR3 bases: TGTGCCAGCAGTTTTCAGGACAGCAAAGAGACCCAGTACTTC.